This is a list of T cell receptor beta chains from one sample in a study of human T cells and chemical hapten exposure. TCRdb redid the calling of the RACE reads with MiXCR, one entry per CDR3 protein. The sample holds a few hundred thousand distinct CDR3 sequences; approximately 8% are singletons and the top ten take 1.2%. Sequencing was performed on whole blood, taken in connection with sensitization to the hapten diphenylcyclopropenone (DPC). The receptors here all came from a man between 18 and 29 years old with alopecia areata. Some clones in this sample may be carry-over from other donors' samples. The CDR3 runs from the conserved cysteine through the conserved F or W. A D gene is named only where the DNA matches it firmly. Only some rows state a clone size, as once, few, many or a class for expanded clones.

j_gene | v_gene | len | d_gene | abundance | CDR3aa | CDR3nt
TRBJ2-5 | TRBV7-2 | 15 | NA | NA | CASSQRRQGQETQYF | TGTGCCAGCAGTCAGAGACGTCAGGGGCAGGAGACCCAGTACTTC
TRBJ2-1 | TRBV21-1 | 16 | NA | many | CASSKEVDRGRHEQFF | TGTGCCAGCAGCAAAGAGGTGGACAGGGGGCGCCATGAGCAGTTCTTC
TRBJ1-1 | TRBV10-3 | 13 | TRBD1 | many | CAISKGQGAEAFF | TGTGCCATCAGCAAGGGACAGGGGGCTGAAGCTTTCTTT
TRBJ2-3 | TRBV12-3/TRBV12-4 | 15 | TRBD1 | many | CASSTRQGPADTQYF | TGTGCCAGCAGTACACGACAGGGACCGGCAGATACGCAGTATTTT
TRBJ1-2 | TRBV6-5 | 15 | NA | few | CASSYSADKSYGYTF | TGTGCCAGCAGTTATAGTGCCGATAAGAGCTATGGCTACACCTTC
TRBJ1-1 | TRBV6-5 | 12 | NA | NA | CASSYPPGEAFF | TGTGCCAGCAGTTACCCTCCTGGGGAAGCTTTCTTT
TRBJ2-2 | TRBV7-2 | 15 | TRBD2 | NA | CASSLGLAGVGELFF | TGTGCCAGCAGCCTGGGACTAGCGGGGGTCGGGGAGCTGTTTTTT
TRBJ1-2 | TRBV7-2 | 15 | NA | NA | CASKSMGLQQSGYTF | TGTGCCAGCAAGTCCATGGGGTTGCAGCAAAGTGGCTACACCTTC
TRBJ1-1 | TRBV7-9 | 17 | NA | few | CASSLAQDKPMNTEAFF | TGTGCCAGCAGCTTGGCCCAGGATAAGCCTATGAACACTGAAGCTTTCTTT
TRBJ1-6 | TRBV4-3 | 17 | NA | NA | CASSQFYRDGESSPLHF | TGCGCCAGCAGCCAATTCTACCGGGACGGAGAGAGTTCACCCCTCCACTTT